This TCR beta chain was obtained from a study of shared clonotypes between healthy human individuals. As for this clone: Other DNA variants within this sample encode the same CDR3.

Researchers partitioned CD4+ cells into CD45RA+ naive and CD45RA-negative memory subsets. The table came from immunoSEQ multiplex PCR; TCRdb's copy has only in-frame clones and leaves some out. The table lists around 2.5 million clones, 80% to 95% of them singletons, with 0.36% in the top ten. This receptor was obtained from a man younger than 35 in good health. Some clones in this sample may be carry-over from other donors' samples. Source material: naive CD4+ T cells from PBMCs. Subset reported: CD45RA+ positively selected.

The CDR3 DNA sequence: TGTGCCATCAGTGAGGGGACAGGAGCCTACGAGCAGTACTTC. Protein product: CAISEGTGAYEQYF. The V call is TRBV10-3, the J call TRBJ2-7, with 8 bases lining up with TRBD1. Germline V gives CDR1 ENHRY, CDR2 SYGVKD. J gave up 2 bases and V 2 bases, and 2 bases lay outside the gene matches. The CDR3 spans 14 residues.